The clone carrying this TCR beta chain was observed a few times. This entry belongs to a study of response to subunit inactivated influenza vaccine. The CDR3 runs to 16 residues. Germline V gene data show CDR1 as SGDLS and CDR2 as YYNGEE. After removal of 4 bases from V and 5 bases from J, the junction contained 14 bases not matched to a gene. One entry per CDR3 protein results from TCRdb running MiXCR on the RT-PCR reads. The sample holds more than 550,000 distinct CDR3 sequences, 10% to 12% seen once. The data also belong to a second study, concerning T cells expressing NK-cell markers. That source reports: Production of TCR beta cDNA relied on 5'RACE template switching with UMIs. Within several experiments, an anti-gamma-delta TCR antibody kept the sorting limited to alpha-beta TCR T cells. The CD3+CD56-NKG2C+ fraction was also led by these clonotypes in several donors.

This chain uses TRBV9 with TRBJ2-5; 7 bases line up with TRBD1. This sequence was found in a man aged 45-65 years who received an inactivated influenza vaccine. Here the sequenced sample was PBMCs from blood, taken on the day of vaccination. CDR3 in amino acids: CASSLRHGQDRETQYF. The CDR3 DNA reads as TGTGCCAGCAGCCTACGACATGGACAGGACCGGGAGACCCAGTACTTC.